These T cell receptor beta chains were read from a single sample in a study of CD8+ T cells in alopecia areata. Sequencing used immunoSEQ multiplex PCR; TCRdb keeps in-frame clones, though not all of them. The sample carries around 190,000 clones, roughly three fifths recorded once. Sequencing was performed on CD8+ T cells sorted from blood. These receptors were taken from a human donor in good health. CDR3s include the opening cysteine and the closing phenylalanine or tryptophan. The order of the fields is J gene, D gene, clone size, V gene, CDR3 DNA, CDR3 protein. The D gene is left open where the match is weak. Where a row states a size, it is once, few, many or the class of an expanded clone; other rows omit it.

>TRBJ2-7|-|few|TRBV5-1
TGCGCCAGCAGCTCGACCGGCGACGAGCAGTACTTC
CASSSTGDEQYF
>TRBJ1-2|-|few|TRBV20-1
TGCAGTGCTGACTCCGGGTATGGCTACACCTTC
CSADSGYGYTF
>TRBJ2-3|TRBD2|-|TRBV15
TGTGCCACCAGCAGCGCAGCGGGAAGAGATACGCAGTATTTT
CATSSAAGRDTQYF
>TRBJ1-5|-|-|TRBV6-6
TGTGCCAGCAGTCGATCCGGGGATTATAGCAATCAGCCCCAGCATTTT
CASSRSGDYSNQPQHF
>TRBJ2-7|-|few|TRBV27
TGTGCCAGCAGTTTGGACCAATACTCCTACGAGCAGTACTTC
CASSLDQYSYEQYF
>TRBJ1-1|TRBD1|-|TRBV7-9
TGTGCCAGCAGCTTAGTACAGGGGGCGAGTACTGAAGCTTTCTTT
CASSLVQGASTEAFF
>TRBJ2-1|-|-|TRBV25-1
TGTGCCAGCAGTGACAGTACTACCAATGAGCAGTTCTTC
CASSDSTTNEQFF
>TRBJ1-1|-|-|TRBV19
TGTGCCAGTAGTATTACCCCACGGAACACTGAAGCTTTCTTT
CASSITPRNTEAFF
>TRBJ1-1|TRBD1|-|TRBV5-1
TGCGCCAGCACCATGGGTGGGACAGGGGGTGAAGCTTTCTTT
CASTMGGTGGEAFF
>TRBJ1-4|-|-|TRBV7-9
TGTGCCAGCAGCAATGGGGCCTCCAGAGGTGAAAAACTGTTTTTT
CASSNGASRGEKLFF
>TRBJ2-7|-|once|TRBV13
TGTGCCAGCAGCTCCCCGGGCGGGGACGAGCAGTACTTC
CASSSPGGDEQYF
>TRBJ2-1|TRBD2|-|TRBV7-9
TGTGCCAGCAGCCTCCTAGCGGGGGGGCCGAATGAGCAGTTCTTC
CASSLLAGGPNEQFF
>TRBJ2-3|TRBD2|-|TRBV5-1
TGCGCCAGCAGCTTGGCCTCCCAGCGGGGGCTCACAGATACGCAGTATTTT
CASSLASQRGLTDTQYF
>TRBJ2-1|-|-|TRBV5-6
TGTGCCAGCAGCTTCGGCAGTACGATCAATGAGCAGTTCTTC
CASSFGSTINEQFF
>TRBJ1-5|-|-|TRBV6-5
TGTGCCAGCGGTGAGTGGCAGCCCCAGCATTTT
CASGEWQPQHF
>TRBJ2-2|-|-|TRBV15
TGTGCCACCAGCGGCGGGACAACGAACACCGGGGAGCTGTTTTTT
CATSGGTTNTGELFF
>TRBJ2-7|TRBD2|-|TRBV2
TGTGCCAGCAGTGATCTTAGCGGGGGAATGGGCGAGCAGTACTTC
CASSDLSGGMGEQYF
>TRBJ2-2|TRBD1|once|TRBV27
TGTGCCAGCAACCTAGGGACAGGGACCCTCCAGGAGCTGTTTTTT
CASNLGTGTLQELFF
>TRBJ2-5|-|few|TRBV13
TGTGCCAGCAGCTTGGCGGGGGCGGAGACCCAGTACTTC
CASSLAGAETQYF
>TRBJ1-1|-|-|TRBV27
TGTGCCAGCAGCCATCTGGGGACTGAAGCTTTCTTT
CASSHLGTEAFF
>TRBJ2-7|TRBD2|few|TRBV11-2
TGTGCCAGCAGCTTTGGACTAGCGGGGGCTCGGAACGAGCAGTACTTC
CASSFGLAGARNEQYF
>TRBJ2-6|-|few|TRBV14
TGTGCCAGCAGCCAACGGTCCTCTGGGGCCAACGTCCTGACTTTC
CASSQRSSGANVLTF
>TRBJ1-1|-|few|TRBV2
TGTGCCAGCATTGGGGGGGAAGCTTTCTTT
CASIGGEAFF
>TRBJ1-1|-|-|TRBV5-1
TGCGCCAGCAGCTCCCGGGAGCTGAACACTGAAGCTTTCTTT
CASSSRELNTEAFF
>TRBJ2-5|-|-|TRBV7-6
TGTGCCAGCAGCTTAGCTCCGGAAGGGGCGACCCAGTACTTC
CASSLAPEGATQYF
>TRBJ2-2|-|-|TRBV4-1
TGCGCCAGCAGCCAAGGGCCGTATAACGGGGAGCTGTTTTTT
CASSQGPYNGELFF
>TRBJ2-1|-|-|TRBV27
TGTGCCAGCTCCTTGGACAGTTCTTCCTACAATGAGCAGTTCTTC
CASSLDSSSYNEQFF
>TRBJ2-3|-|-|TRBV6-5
TGTGCCAGCAGTCCCCTTTGGGATACGCAGTATTTT
CASSPLWDTQYF
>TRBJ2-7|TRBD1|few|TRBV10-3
TGTGCCATCAGTGACCAGGACAGGGGGTACTACGAGCAGTACTTC
CAISDQDRGYYEQYF